These 11 T cell receptor beta chains came from one sample sequenced in a study of T cell responses to AZD1222 COVID-19 vaccine. Repertoires were generated with immunoSEQ multiplex PCR, while TCRdb's copy carries only in-frame clones and drops some. The table includes some 170,000 clones, roughly 94% detected once. The specimen comprised peripheral blood, sampled 28 days after the second AZD1222 dose. Receptors were obtained from an adult who received the AZD1222 COVID-19 vaccine.

This clone is a singleton in its sample. This sequence joins TRBV7-2 and TRBJ1-1; TRBD1 aligns across 8 bases. The CDR3 is 15 amino acids. V was clipped by 3 bases and J by 4 bases; unmatched bases: 7. Germline V gene data show CDR1 as SGHTA and CDR2 as FQGNSA. This CDR3 reads CASSFLTGAATEAFF. The CDR3 nucleotides are TGTGCCAGCAGCTTTCTGACAGGGGCGGCCACTGAAGCTTTCTTT.

The chain carries TRBV5-6 and TRBJ1-1; tentatively, D is TRBD1 (6 bases). The germline gives CDR1 SGHDT, CDR2 YYEEEE. V dropped 5 bases and J dropped 6 bases, with 20 bases sitting between them. The CDR3 is 15 amino acids. For the CDR3, the DNA is TGTGCCAGCAGTTATACAGGGTATGTCACCGCTGAAGCTTTCTTT. It yields the protein CASSYTGYVTAEAFF. Complete variable domain (other parts from reference TRBV5-6 and TRBJ1-1): DAGVTQSPTHLIKTRGQQVTLRCSPKSGHDTVSWYQQALGQGPQFIFQYYEEEERQRGNFPDRFSGHQFPNYSSELNVNALLLGDSALYLCASSYTGYVTAEAFFGQGTRLTVV.

The chain joins TRBV7-8 to TRBJ1-1; unclear D gene. Germline CDR1 is SGHVS and CDR2 is FQNEAQ. The CDR3 length is 16 residues. Trimming pared 5 bases from V and 0 bases from J, leaving 16 bases between. Written as DNA, the CDR3 is TGTGCCAGCAGCCGTGAACCGTGGCTCATGAACACTGAAGCTTTCTTT. Its protein product is CASSREPWLMNTEAFF. The complete variable domain, with remaining parts taken from reference TRBV7-8 and TRBJ1-1, reads GAGVSQSPRYKVAKRGQDVALRCDPISGHVSLFWYQQALGQGPEFLTYFQNEAQLDKSGLPSDRFFAERPEGSVSTLKIQRTQQEDSAVYLCASSREPWLMNTEAFFGQGTRLTVV.

The J gene is TRBJ2-3, the V gene TRBV9; 8 bases line up with TRBD2. The germline V gene has CDR1 SGDLS and CDR2 YYNGEE. V gave up 2 bases and J gave up 1 base; unmatched junction bases: 6. The CDR3 totals 16 residues. The CDR3 spells CASSVGNSGGTDTQYF. The CDR3, as DNA: TGTGCCAGCAGCGTCGGTAATAGCGGGGGCACAGATACGCAGTATTTT.

The chain is built from TRBV9 and TRBJ1-2; 7 nucleotides align to TRBD1. Germline V gives CDR1 SGDLS, CDR2 YYNGEE. The junction had 10 bases not matched to a gene; V was cut back by 2 bases and J by 0 bases. The CDR3 is 17 amino acids. This chain's CDR3 is CASSVGGQATTNYGYTF. DNA for the CDR3: TGTGCCAGCAGCGTTGGTGGACAGGCTACTACTAACTATGGCTACACCTTC. The complete variable domain, with remaining parts taken from reference TRBV9 and TRBJ1-2, reads DSGVTQTPKHLITATGQRVTLRCSPRSGDLSVYWYQQSLDQGLQFLIQYYNGEERAKGNILERFSAQQFPDLHSELNLSSLELGDSALYFCASSVGGQATTNYGYTFGSGTRLTVV.

The chain has TRBV29-1 and TRBJ1-5; TRBD1 is a possible D gene (5 bases). This CDR3 spans 13 amino acids. CDR1 is SQVTM, CDR2 ANQGSEA, per germline. The V and J ends lost 3 bases and 5 bases respectively, with 11 bases between them. CDR3 sequence (DNA): TGCAGCGTTGAGAGCAGGGTCTATCAGCCCCAGCATTTT. Translated: CSVESRVYQPQHF.

The chain carries TRBV10-3 and TRBJ2-5; maybe TRBD1 (5 bases). V lost 3 bases to trimming and J lost 3 bases, with 20 bases between them. The CDR3 length is 17 residues. The germline V gene encodes CDR1 ENHRY and CDR2 SYGVKD. Written as DNA, the CDR3 is TGTGCCATCAGTGACCCGAGCCAGGACATTGGCGAAGAGACCCAGTACTTC. Protein: CAISDPSQDIGEETQYF.

This chain links TRBV19 with TRBJ2-7, with 7 bases fitting TRBD2. The V segment lost 4 bases and the J segment 0 bases; nucleotides outside the gene matches: 6. Germline CDR1 and CDR2: LNHDA and SQIVND (reference sequence). The CDR3 has 15 amino acids. The CDR3 coding sequence is TGTGCCAGTAGTACTCAGCGGGGCCCCTCCTACGAGCAGTACTTC. Its translation is CASSTQRGPSYEQYF.

This clone was seen a few times. The genes are TRBV20-1 and TRBJ2-7; D is ambiguous. Germline V gene lookup returns CDR1 DFQATT and CDR2 SNEGSKA (reference sequence). CDR3 length: 11 residues. V lost 5 bases and J 1 base, leaving 6 bases between the germline ends. In DNA form, the CDR3 reads TGCAGTGCTCTTGGTTCCTACGAGCAGTACTTC. This codes for CSALGSYEQYF.

The chain couples TRBV19 to TRBJ1-6, with a possible D match to TRBD1 (6 bases). Germline loops: CDR1 LNHDA, CDR2 SQIVND (reference sequence). CDR3 length: 14 residues. V shed 7 bases and J shed 4 bases, with 11 bases lying between them. The CDR3 DNA reads as TGTGCCAGTAAAGGAGACAGGTATAATTCACCCCTCCACTTT. This encodes CASKGDRYNSPLHF.

This chain links TRBV3-1 (or the pseudogene TRBV3-2) with TRBJ2-3, with TRBD2 matching 10 bases. Germline CDR1 is LGHDT and CDR2 is YNNKEL (reference sequence). V dropped 3 bases and J dropped 5; count of bases not matched to a gene: 5. The CDR3 is 15 residues long. In DNA, the CDR3 is TGTGCCAGCAGCCACACTAGCGGGATTGGAGATACGCAGTATTTT. The encoded protein is CASSHTSGIGDTQYF.